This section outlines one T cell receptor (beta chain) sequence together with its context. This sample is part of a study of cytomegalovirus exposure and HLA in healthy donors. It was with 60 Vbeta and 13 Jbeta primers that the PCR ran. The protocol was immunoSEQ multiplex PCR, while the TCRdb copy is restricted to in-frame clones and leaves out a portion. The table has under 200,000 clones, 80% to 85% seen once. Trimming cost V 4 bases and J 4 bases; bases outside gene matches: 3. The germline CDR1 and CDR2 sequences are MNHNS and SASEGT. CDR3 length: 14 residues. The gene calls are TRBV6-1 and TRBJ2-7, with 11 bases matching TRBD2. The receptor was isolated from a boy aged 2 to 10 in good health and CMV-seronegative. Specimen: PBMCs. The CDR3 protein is CASSASGRIYEQYF. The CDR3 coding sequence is TGTGCCAGCAGTGCTAGCGGGAGGATATACGAGCAGTACTTC.